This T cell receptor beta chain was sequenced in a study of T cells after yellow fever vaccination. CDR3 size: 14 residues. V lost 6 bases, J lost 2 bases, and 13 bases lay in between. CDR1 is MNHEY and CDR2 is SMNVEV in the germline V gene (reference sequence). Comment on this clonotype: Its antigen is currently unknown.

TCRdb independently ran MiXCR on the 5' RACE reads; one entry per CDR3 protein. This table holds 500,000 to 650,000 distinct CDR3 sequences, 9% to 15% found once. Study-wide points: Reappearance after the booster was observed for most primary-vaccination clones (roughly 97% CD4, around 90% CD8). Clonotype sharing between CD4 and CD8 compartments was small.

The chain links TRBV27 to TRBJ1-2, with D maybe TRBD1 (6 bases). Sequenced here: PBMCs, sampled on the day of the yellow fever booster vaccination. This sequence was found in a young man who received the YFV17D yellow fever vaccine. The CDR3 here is CASRPLDRNYGYTF. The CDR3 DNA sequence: TGTGCCAGCAGGCCTTTGGACAGAAACTATGGCTACACCTTC.